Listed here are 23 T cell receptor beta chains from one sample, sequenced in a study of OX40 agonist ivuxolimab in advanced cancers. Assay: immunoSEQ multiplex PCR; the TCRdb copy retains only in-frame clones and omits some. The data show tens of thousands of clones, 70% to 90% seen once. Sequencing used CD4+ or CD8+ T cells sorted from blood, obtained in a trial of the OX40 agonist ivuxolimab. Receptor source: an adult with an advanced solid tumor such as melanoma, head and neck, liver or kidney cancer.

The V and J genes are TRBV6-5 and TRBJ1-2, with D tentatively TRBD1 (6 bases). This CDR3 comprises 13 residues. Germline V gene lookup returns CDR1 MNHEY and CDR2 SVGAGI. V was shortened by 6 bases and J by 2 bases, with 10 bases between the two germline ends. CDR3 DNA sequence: TGTGCCAGCAGCTACAGGGAAAACTATGGCTACACCTTC. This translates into CASSYRENYGYTF.

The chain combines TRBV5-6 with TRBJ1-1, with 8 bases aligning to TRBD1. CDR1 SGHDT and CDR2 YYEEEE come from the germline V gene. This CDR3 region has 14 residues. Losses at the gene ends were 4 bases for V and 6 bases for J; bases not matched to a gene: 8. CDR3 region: CASSKRTGQPEAFF. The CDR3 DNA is TGTGCCAGCAGCAAACGGACAGGGCAACCTGAAGCTTTCTTT.

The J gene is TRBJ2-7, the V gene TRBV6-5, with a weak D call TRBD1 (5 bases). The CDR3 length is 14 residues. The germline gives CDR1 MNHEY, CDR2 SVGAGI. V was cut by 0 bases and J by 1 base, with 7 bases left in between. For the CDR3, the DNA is TGTGCCAGCAGTTACTCGAAGGGGTCCTACGAGCAGTACTTC. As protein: CASSYSKGSYEQYF.

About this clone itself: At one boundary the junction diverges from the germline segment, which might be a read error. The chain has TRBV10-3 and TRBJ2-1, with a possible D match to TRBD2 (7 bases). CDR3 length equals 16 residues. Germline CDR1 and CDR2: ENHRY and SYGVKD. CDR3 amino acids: CAISELGGDSYSEQFF. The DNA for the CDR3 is TGTGCCATCAGTGAGCTAGGGGGGGACTCCTACAGTGAGCAGTTCTTC.

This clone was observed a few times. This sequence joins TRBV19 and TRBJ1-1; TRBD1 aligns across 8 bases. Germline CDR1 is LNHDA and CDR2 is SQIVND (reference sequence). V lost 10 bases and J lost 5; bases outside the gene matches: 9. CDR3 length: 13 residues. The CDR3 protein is CAIMRTGMTEAFF. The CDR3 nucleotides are TGTGCCATAATGCGGACAGGGATGACTGAAGCTTTCTTT. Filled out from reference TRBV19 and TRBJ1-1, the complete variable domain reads DGGITQSPKYLFRKEGQNVTLSCEQNLNHDAMYWYRQDPGQGLRLIYYSQIVNDFQKGDIAEGYSVSREKKESFPLTVTSAQKNPTAFYLCAIMRTGMTEAFFGQGTRLTVV.

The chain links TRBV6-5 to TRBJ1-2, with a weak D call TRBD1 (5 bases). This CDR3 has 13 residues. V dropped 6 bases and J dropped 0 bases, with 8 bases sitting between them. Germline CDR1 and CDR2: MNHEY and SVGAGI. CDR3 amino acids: CASRTDANYGYTF. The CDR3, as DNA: TGTGCCAGCAGGACAGATGCTAACTATGGCTACACCTTC.

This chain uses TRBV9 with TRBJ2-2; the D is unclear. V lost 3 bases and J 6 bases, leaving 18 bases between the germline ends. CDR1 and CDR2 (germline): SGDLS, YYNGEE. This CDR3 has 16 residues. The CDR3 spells CASSAPSYSRAGELFF. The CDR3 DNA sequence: TGTGCCAGCAGCGCCCCTTCGTACAGTCGTGCCGGGGAGCTGTTTTTT.

The CDR3: CASSSGLAVPSGANVLTF. DNA for the CDR3: TGCGCCAGCAGCTCGGGACTAGCGGTCCCCTCTGGGGCCAACGTCCTGACTTTC. The V gene is TRBV5-1, the J gene TRBJ2-6, with 11 bases lining up with TRBD2. This CDR3 has 18 amino acids. Germline V gives CDR1 SGHRS, CDR2 YFSETQ. Losses at the gene ends were 3 bases for V and 0 bases for J; bases not matched to a gene: 5.

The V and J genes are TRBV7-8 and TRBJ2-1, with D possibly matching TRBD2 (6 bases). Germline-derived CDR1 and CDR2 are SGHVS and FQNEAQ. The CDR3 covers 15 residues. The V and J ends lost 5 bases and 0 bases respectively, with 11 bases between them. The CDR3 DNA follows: TGTGCCAGCAGCCGTAGCGGAGTCTCCTACAATGAGCAGTTCTTC. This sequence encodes CASSRSGVSYNEQFF.

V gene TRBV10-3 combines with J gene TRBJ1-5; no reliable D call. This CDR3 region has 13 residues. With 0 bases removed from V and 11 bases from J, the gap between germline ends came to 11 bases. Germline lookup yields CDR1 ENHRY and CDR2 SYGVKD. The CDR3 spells CAISESLGMAQHF. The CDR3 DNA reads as TGTGCCATCAGTGAGTCTCTGGGGATGGCCCAGCATTTT.

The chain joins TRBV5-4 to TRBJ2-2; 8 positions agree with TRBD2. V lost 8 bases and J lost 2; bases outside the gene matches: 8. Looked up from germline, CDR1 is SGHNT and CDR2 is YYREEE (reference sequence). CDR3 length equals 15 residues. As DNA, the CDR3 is TGTGCCAGTCAAACTAGCGGCCGAAACACCGGGGAGCTGTTTTTT. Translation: CASQTSGRNTGELFF. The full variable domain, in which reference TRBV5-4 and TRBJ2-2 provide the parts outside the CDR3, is ETGVTQSPTHLIKTRGQQVTLRCSSQSGHNTVSWYQQALGQGPQFIFQYYREEENGRGNFPPRFSGLQFPNYSSELNVNALELDDSALYLCASQTSGRNTGELFFGEGSRLTVL.

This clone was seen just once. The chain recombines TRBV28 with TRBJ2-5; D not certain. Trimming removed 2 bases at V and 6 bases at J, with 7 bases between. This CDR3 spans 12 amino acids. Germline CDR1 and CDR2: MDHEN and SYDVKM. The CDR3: CASSLLRKTQYF. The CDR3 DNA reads TGTGCCAGCAGTTTACTTCGAAAGACCCAGTACTTC.

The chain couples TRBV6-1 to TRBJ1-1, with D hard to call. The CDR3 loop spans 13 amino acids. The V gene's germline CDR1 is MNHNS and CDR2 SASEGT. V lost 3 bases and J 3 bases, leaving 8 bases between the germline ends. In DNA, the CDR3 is TGTGCCAGCAGTGACTCCATATACACTGAAGCTTTCTTT. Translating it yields CASSDSIYTEAFF.

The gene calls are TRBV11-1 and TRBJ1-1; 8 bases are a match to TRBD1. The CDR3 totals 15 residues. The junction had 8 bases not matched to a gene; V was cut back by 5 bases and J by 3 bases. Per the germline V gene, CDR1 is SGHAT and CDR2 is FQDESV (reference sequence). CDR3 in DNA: TGTGCCAGCAGCCAATTGGACAGGGAGGACACTGAAGCTTTCTTT. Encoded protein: CASSQLDREDTEAFF.

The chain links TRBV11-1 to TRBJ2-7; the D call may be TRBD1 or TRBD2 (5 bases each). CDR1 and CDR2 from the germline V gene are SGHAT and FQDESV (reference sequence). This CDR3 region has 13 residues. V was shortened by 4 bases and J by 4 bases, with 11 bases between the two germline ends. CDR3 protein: CASSSAWGYEQYF. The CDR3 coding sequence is TGTGCCAGCAGCTCAGCGTGGGGGTACGAGCAGTACTTC.

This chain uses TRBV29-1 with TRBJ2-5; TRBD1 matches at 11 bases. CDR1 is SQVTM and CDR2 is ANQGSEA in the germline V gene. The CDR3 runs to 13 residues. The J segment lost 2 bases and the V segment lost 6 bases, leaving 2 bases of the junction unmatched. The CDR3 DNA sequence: TGCAGCGTGGGGGACAGGGGGCAAGAGACCCAGTACTTC. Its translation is CSVGDRGQETQYF.

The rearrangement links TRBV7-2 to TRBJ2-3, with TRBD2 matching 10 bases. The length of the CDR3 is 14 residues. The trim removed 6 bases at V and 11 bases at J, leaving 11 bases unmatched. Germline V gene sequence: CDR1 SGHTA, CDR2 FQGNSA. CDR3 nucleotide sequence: TGTGCCAGCAGGCCTCCGGGACTAGCGAGAGGGCAGTATTTT. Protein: CASRPPGLARGQYF.

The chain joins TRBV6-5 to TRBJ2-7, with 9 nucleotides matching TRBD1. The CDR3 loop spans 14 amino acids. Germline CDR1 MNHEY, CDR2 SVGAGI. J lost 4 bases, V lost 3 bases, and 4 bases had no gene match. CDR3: CASSYPGQGYEQYF. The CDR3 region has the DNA TGTGCCAGCAGTTATCCAGGACAGGGGTACGAGCAGTACTTC.

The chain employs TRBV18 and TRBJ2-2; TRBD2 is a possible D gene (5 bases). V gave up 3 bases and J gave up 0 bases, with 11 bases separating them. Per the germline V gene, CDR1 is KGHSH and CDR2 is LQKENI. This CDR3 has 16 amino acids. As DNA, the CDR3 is TGTGCCAGCTCACCGCTAGCAGCCGCGAACACCGGGGAGCTGTTTTTT. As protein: CASSPLAAANTGELFF.

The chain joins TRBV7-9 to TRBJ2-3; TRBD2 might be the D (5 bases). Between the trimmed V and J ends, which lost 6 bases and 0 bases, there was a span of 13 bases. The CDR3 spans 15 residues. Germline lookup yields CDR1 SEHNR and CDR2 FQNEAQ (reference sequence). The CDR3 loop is CASRSDGMSTDTQYF. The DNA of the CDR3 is TGTGCCAGCAGATCGGACGGGATGAGCACAGATACGCAGTATTTT. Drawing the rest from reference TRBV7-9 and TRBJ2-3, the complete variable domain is DTGVSQNPRHKITKRGQNVTFRCDPISEHNRLYWYRQTLGQGPEFLTYFQNEAQLEKSRLLSDRFSAERPKGSFSTLEIQRTEQGDSAMYLCASRSDGMSTDTQYFGPGTRLTVL.

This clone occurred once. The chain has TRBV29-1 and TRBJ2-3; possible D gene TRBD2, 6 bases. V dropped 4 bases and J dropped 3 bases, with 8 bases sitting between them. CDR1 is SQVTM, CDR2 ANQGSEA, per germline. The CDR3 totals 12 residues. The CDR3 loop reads CSVVAGTDTQYF. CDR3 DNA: TGCAGCGTTGTGGCGGGAACAGATACGCAGTATTTT.

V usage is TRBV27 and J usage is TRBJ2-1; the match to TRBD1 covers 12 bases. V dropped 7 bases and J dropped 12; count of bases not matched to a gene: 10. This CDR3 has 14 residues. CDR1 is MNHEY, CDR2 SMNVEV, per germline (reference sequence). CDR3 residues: CASTGQGAPIGQFF. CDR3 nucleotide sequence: TGTGCCAGCACGGGACAGGGGGCCCCCATTGGGCAGTTCTTC.

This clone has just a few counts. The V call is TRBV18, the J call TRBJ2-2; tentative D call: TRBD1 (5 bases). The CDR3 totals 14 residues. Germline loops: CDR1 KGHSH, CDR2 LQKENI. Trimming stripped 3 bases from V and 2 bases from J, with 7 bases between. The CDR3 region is CASSPQGNTGELFF. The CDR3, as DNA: TGTGCCAGCTCACCCCAGGGAAACACCGGGGAGCTGTTTTTT. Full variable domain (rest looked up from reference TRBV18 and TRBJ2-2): NAGVMQNPRHLVRRRGQEARLRCSPMKGHSHVYWYRQLPEEGLKFMVYLQKENIIDESGMPKERFSAEFPKEGPSILRIQQVVRGDSAAYFCASSPQGNTGELFFGEGSRLTVL.